This TCR beta chain originates from a study of shared clonotypes between healthy human individuals. Background on the study: Researchers drew samples from two women and a few men aged 18 to 49.

V shed 1 base, J shed 5 bases, and the junction held 0 bases outside the gene matches. Germline V lookup: CDR1 SGHVS, CDR2 FNYEAQ. This CDR3 comprises 16 residues. To note about this clone: The antigen is undetermined.

Study results and caveats: Having only a few donors restricted how much genetic and exposure-history diversity was captured.

All donors qualified as healthy HIV-negative adults and had experienced no recent acute infections or vaccinations. Per the original data handling: Junction-only sequences without quality scores came from ImmunoSEQ, so filtering differed. The assay was immunoSEQ multiplex PCR, and TCRdb's table has in-frame clones only and misses some. The V and J calls and clone size come from that table; D and trimming were worked out from the DNA. The table records about half a million clones, roughly 77% of them present only once. This chain joins TRBV7-6 and TRBJ2-2, with 14 positions matching TRBD2. The origin of this receptor is a woman between 40 and 55 years old in good health. Some clones in this sample may be carry-over from other donors' samples. The source material was PBMCs. The CDR3 is CASSLGLAGGTGELFF. CDR3 in DNA: TGTGCCAGCAGCTTAGGACTAGCGGGAGGGACCGGGGAGCTGTTTTTT.